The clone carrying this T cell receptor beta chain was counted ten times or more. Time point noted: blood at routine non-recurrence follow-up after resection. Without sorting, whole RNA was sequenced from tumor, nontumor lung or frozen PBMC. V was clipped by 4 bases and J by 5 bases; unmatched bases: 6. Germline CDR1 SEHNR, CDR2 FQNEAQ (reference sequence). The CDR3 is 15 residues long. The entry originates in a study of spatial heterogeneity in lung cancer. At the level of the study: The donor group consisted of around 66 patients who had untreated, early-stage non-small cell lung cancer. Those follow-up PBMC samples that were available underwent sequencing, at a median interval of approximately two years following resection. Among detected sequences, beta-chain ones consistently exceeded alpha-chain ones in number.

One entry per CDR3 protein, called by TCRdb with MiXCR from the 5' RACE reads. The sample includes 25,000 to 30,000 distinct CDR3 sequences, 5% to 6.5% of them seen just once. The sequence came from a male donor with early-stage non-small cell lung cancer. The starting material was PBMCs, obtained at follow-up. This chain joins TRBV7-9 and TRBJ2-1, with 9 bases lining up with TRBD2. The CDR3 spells CASSSSGGPNNEQFF. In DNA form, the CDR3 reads TGTGCCAGCAGCTCGAGCGGGGGGCCCAACAATGAGCAGTTCTTC.